Presented here are 24 T cell receptor beta chains from one specimen sequenced in a study of cytomegalovirus exposure and HLA in healthy donors. Clones were sequenced by immunoSEQ multiplex PCR, and TCRdb holds only the in-frame ones, with some missing. The repertoire includes about 270,000 clones, around 85% of them detected once, and 1% sits in the top ten. The specimen was PBMCs. All receptors come from a woman younger than 30 in good health and CMV-seronegative.

This clone appeared a few times. This sequence joins TRBV2 and TRBJ2-2, with D perhaps matching TRBD1 (6 bases). V shed 8 bases and J shed 4 bases, with 17 bases lying between them. Germline CDR1 reads SNHLY; CDR2 reads FYNNEI. CDR3 size: 15 residues. CDR3 region: CASLGASSATGELFF. The CDR3, as DNA: TGTGCCAGCTTGGGGGCCTCATCGGCCACCGGGGAGCTGTTTTTT.

The chain links TRBV2 to TRBJ2-3; 7 bases are a match to TRBD1. The V gene's germline CDR1 is SNHLY and CDR2 FYNNEI. The V segment lost 7 bases and the J segment 3 bases; nucleotides outside the gene matches: 4. This CDR3 has 13 amino acids. The CDR3 DNA sequence: TGTGCCAGCAAGACAGGGTGGACAGATACGCAGTATTTT. Translated, it gives CASKTGWTDTQYF. Using reference TRBV2 and TRBJ2-3 for the parts outside the CDR3, the full variable domain is EPEVTQTPSHQVTQMGQEVILRCVPISNHLYFYWYRQILGQKVEFLVSFYNNEISEKSEIFDDQFSVERPDGSNFTLKIRSTKLEDSAMYFCASKTGWTDTQYFGPGTRLTVL.

The chain employs TRBV5-1 and TRBJ1-1; D unresolved. The CDR3 is 13 residues long. Looked up from germline, CDR1 is SGHRS and CDR2 is YFSETQ. V dropped 5 bases and J dropped 5 bases, with 13 bases sitting between them. The CDR3 region is CASSFPGETEAFF. The CDR3 DNA is TGCGCCAGCAGTTTTCCCGGGGAAACTGAAGCTTTCTTT.

V is TRBV5-1 and J is TRBJ1-4; the match to TRBD1 covers 9 bases. The CDR3 runs 15 residues. Trimming removed 2 bases from V and 7 bases from J; junction bases left unmatched: 6. Germline CDR1 is SGHRS and CDR2 is YFSETQ. The CDR3 reads CASSFGTGFGEKLFF. DNA of the CDR3: TGCGCCAGCAGCTTCGGGACAGGGTTCGGTGAAAAACTGTTTTTT.

This clone was observed once. The chain combines TRBV30 with TRBJ1-2, with no clear D. The CDR3 covers 12 residues. Trimming removed 2 bases from V and 1 base from J, with 5 bases in between. The V gene's germline CDR1 is GTSNPN and CDR2 SVGIG (reference sequence). The CDR3 region has the DNA TGTGCCTGGAGTACACATAACTATGGCTACACCTTC. Translation: CAWSTHNYGYTF.

A few counts support this clone. The chain has TRBV2 and TRBJ1-5; 7 nucleotides line up with TRBD1. This CDR3 comprises 15 residues. V lost 0 bases and J lost 7; bases outside the gene matches: 6. Germline V lookup: CDR1 SNHLY, CDR2 FYNNEI. The CDR3 loop reads CASSEAGTVPQPQHF. The CDR3 DNA reads TGTGCCAGCAGTGAAGCGGGGACAGTTCCCCAGCCCCAGCATTTT.

The V call is TRBV5-8, the J call TRBJ2-5; TRBD2 might be the D (6 bases). CDR1 and CDR2 (germline): SGHTS, YDEGEE. The V and J ends lost 1 base and 5 bases respectively, with 12 bases between them. The CDR3 extends over 14 amino acids. The CDR3 loop is CASSLSEGRETQYF. For the CDR3, the DNA is TGTGCCAGCAGCTTGTCGGAGGGCCGGGAGACCCAGTACTTC.

The V gene is TRBV6-5, the J gene TRBJ2-1; weak D call: TRBD1 (5 bases). Germline V gives CDR1 MNHEY, CDR2 SVGAGI. The CDR3 spans 14 residues. The V end lost 5 bases, the J end lost 6 bases, and 14 bases lay between the germline ends. The CDR3 loop is CASSQGGFFNEQFF. CDR3 DNA sequence: TGTGCCAGCAGTCAGGGTGGGTTCTTCAATGAGCAGTTCTTC.

The rearrangement uses TRBV11-2 and TRBJ2-2; unclear D gene. Trimming stripped 2 bases from V and 5 bases from J, with 9 bases between. CDR3 size: 14 residues. Germline CDR1 is SGHAT and CDR2 is FQNNGV. The CDR3 nucleotides are TGTGCCAGCAGCTTATTGCAGCGTACCGGGGAGCTGTTTTTT. This gives the protein CASSLLQRTGELFF.

The rearrangement uses TRBV19 and TRBJ1-5; D unresolved. The CDR3 is 15 amino acids. Trimming shortened V by 5 bases and J by 0 bases, and 11 bases separated the two germline ends. CDR1 is LNHDA and CDR2 is SQIVND in the germline V gene (reference sequence). CDR3 protein: CASSQAGFSNQPQHF. The CDR3 DNA is TGTGCCAGTAGTCAGGCCGGTTTTAGCAATCAGCCCCAGCATTTT.

The J gene is TRBJ1-5, the V gene TRBV5-1; 7 bases are shared with TRBD1. V lost 4 bases, J lost 7 bases, and 8 bases stayed unmatched. Germline CDR1 and CDR2: SGHRS and YFSETQ. This CDR3 region has 14 residues. The CDR3 DNA sequence: TGCGCCAGCAGCCCGGACAGGCAGGGCCAGCCCCAGCATTTT. Protein product: CASSPDRQGQPQHF.

The chain combines TRBV4-1 with TRBJ1-2; TRBD1 matches 7 bases. In germline, CDR1 is MGHRA, CDR2 YSYEKL. The CDR3 length is 16 residues. With V trimmed by 0 bases and J by 4 bases, 8 bases remained unmatched. The CDR3 here is CASSQEPHGTAYGYTF. Written as DNA, the CDR3 is TGCGCCAGCAGCCAAGAGCCGCACGGGACAGCCTATGGCTACACCTTC.

The rearrangement joins TRBV5-1 to TRBJ1-1; 8 bases align to TRBD1. The germline V gene encodes CDR1 SGHRS and CDR2 YFSETQ. The V and J ends lost 0 bases and 4 bases, in that order; junction bases with no gene match: 5. The CDR3 covers 15 residues. CDR3 region: CASSLGQGALTEAFF. CDR3 bases: TGCGCCAGCAGCTTGGGGCAGGGGGCACTCACTGAAGCTTTCTTT. The variable domain in full, with the rest retrieved from reference TRBV5-1 and TRBJ1-1, is KAGVTQTPRYLIKTRGQQVTLSCSPISGHRSVSWYQQTPGQGLQFLFEYFSETQRNKGNFPGRFSGRQFSNSRSEMNVSTLELGDSALYLCASSLGQGALTEAFFGQGTRLTVV.

V and J are TRBV28 and TRBJ1-2; 8 nucleotides align to TRBD1. The CDR3 runs 14 residues. Germline V gene lookup returns CDR1 MDHEN and CDR2 SYDVKM. V shed 6 bases and J 4 bases; nucleotides not matched to a gene: 7. The DNA of the CDR3 is TGTGCCAGCAGATCACAGGGGGGTGGCTATGGCTACACCTTC. Protein: CASRSQGGGYGYTF.

J is TRBJ1-6 and V is TRBV6-5; D remains ambiguous. V lost 6 bases and J lost 10, with 13 bases in between. The germline CDR1 and CDR2 sequences are MNHEY and SVGAGI. The CDR3 covers 13 residues. The CDR3 is CASRNRFGSPLHF. CDR3 in DNA: TGTGCCAGCAGGAACAGATTCGGATCACCCCTCCACTTT.

The J gene is TRBJ2-7, the V gene TRBV18, with 12 positions matching TRBD2. The CDR3 covers 17 residues. Looked up from germline, CDR1 is KGHSH and CDR2 is LQKENI. Losses at the gene ends were 4 bases for V and 0 bases for J; bases not matched to a gene: 7. CDR3 nucleotides: TGTGCCAGCTCACAGGGACTAGCGGGCCTAAGCTCCTACGAGCAGTACTTC. This sequence encodes CASSQGLAGLSSYEQYF. Using reference TRBV18 and TRBJ2-7 for the parts outside the CDR3, the full variable domain is NAGVMQNPRHLVRRRGQEARLRCSPMKGHSHVYWYRQLPEEGLKFMVYLQKENIIDESGMPKERFSAEFPKEGPSILRIQQVVRGDSAAYFCASSQGLAGLSSYEQYFGPGTRLTVT.

This chain joins TRBV2 and TRBJ2-3; D is perhaps TRBD2 (5 bases). Trimming shortened V by 8 bases and J by 2 bases, and 14 bases separated the two germline ends. Germline CDR1 SNHLY, CDR2 FYNNEI. The CDR3 runs 14 residues. CDR3 in amino acids: CASLQRGITDTQYF. In DNA form, the CDR3 reads TGTGCCAGCCTACAACGGGGAATCACAGATACGCAGTATTTT.

The genes are TRBV2 and TRBJ2-7, with 9 bases matching TRBD1. This CDR3 has 14 amino acids. The V gene end was trimmed by 6 bases and the J gene end by 4 bases; junction bases not matched to a gene: 7. Germline CDR1 is SNHLY and CDR2 is FYNNEI. The CDR3 sequence: CASRSTGGSYEQYF. CDR3 DNA sequence: TGTGCCAGCAGATCTACAGGGGGCTCGTACGAGCAGTACTTC. Variable domain in full (rest from reference TRBV2 and TRBJ2-7): EPEVTQTPSHQVTQMGQEVILRCVPISNHLYFYWYRQILGQKVEFLVSFYNNEISEKSEIFDDQFSVERPDGSNFTLKIRSTKLEDSAMYFCASRSTGGSYEQYFGPGTRLTVT.

The gene calls are TRBV13 and TRBJ2-3, with TRBD2 matching 9 bases. Trimming cost V 1 base and J 2 bases; bases outside gene matches: 7. The germline CDR1 and CDR2 sequences are PRHDT and FYEKMQ (reference sequence). This CDR3 spans 17 amino acids. Here the CDR3 DNA reads TGTGCCAGCAGCTTAGACGCTAGCGGGAATAACACAGATACGCAGTATTTT. As protein: CASSLDASGNNTDTQYF.

V gene TRBV4-3 combines with J gene TRBJ2-3, with D perhaps TRBD1 (5 bases). This CDR3 has 14 amino acids. V lost 4 bases to trimming and J lost 5 bases, with 13 bases between them. Germline lookup yields CDR1 LGHNA and CDR2 YSLEER. CDR3 coding DNA: TGCGCCAGCAGCCGCCCAGATCAGGGAGATACGCAGTATTTT. This gives the protein CASSRPDQGDTQYF.

The J gene is TRBJ1-1, the V gene TRBV30, with a possible D match to TRBD1 (6 bases). Trimming left V 3 bases short and J 5 bases short, with 16 bases between. Germline CDR1 is GTSNPN and CDR2 is SVGIG (reference sequence). This CDR3 has 14 residues. In DNA form, the CDR3 reads TGTGCCTGGAGGGTACAGGGAGGGAAGACTGAAGCTTTCTTT. Its protein product is CAWRVQGGKTEAFF.

The rearrangement links TRBV11-2 to TRBJ1-1; 7 positions match TRBD1. Germline CDR1 reads SGHAT; CDR2 reads FQNNGV. The CDR3 consists of 19 residues. Trimming at V came to 5 bases and at J to 1 base, leaving 19 bases not matched to a gene. CDR3 protein: CASSTPRSRDSRGNTEAFF. DNA of the CDR3: TGTGCCAGCAGCACACCACGAAGTCGGGACAGCCGAGGGAACACTGAAGCTTTCTTT.

This chain uses TRBV6-1 with TRBJ1-1, with 7 bases that match TRBD1. V lost 6 bases to trimming and J lost 2 bases; unmatched junction nucleotides: 3. The CDR3 extends over 13 amino acids. Germline values: CDR1 MNHNS, CDR2 SASEGT. The CDR3 sequence is CASSDRANTEAFF. The CDR3 nucleotides read TGTGCCAGCAGCGACAGGGCTAACACTGAAGCTTTCTTT.

This clone was seen only once. The genes are TRBV7-2 and TRBJ1-2, with TRBD1 matching 9 bases. Germline CDR1 SGHTA, CDR2 FQGNSA. The CDR3 contains 14 residues. With V trimmed by 6 bases and J by 2 bases, 4 bases remained unmatched. CDR3 DNA: TGTGCCAGCAGGGAAGGGACAGGGAACTATGGCTACACCTTC. This codes for CASREGTGNYGYTF.